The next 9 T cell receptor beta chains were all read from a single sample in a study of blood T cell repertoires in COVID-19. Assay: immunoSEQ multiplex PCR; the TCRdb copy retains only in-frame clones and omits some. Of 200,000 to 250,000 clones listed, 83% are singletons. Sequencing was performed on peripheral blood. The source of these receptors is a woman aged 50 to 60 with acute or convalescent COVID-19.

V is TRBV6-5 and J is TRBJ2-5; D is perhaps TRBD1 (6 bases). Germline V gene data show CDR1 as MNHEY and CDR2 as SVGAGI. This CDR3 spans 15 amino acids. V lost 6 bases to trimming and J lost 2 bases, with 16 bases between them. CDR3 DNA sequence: TGTGCCAGCAGAGGCGGTCCGGGACAACAAGAGACCCAGTACTTC. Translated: CASRGGPGQQETQYF.

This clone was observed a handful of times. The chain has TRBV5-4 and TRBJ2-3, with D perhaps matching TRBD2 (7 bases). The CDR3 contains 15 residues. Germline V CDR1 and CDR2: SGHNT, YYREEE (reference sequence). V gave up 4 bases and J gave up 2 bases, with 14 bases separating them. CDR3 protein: CASSGGAPSTDTQYF. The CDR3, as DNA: TGTGCCAGCAGCGGGGGGGCACCTTCCACAGATACGCAGTATTTT.

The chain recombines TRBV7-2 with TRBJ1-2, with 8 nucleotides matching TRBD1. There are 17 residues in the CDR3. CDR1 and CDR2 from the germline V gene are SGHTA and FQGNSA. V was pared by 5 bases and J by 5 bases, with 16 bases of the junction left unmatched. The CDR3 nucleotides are TGTGCCAGCAGCCGGACAGGGACAAACTACGACCAATATGGCTACACCTTC. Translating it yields CASSRTGTNYDQYGYTF.

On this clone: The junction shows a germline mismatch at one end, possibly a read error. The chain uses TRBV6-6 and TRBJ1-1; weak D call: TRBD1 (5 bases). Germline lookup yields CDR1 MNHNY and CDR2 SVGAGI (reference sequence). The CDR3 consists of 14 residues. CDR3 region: CATSSSRGGTEAFF. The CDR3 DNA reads TGTGCCACCAGTTCCTCACGGGGGGGCACTGAAGCTTTCTTT.

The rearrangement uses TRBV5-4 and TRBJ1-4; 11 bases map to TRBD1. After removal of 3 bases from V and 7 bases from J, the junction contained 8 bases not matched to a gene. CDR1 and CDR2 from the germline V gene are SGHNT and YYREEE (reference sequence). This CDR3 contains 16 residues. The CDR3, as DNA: TGTGCCAGCAGCTCCGGGACAGGGGGAGGGGGTGAAAAACTGTTTTTT. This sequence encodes CASSSGTGGGGEKLFF.

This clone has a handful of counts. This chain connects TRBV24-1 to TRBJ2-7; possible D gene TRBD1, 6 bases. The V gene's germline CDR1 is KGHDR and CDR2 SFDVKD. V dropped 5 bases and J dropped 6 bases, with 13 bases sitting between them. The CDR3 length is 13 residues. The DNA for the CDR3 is TGTGCCACCAGTGGAGGGGGACGTGGCGAGCAGTACTTC. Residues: CATSGGGRGEQYF.

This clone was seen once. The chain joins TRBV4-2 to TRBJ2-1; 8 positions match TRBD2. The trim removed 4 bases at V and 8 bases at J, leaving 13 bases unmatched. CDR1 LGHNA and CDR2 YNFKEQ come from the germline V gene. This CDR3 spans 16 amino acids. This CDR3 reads CASSPGGGRVADEQFF. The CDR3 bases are TGTGCCAGCAGCCCAGGCGGGGGGAGGGTTGCCGATGAGCAGTTCTTC.

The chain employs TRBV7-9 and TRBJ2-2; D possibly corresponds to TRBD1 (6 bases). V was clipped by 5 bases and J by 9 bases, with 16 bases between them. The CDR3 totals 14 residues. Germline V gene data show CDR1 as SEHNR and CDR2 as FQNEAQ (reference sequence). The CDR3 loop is CASSPTEGVRELFF. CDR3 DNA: TGTGCCAGCAGCCCTACAGAGGGGGTCAGGGAGCTGTTTTTT.

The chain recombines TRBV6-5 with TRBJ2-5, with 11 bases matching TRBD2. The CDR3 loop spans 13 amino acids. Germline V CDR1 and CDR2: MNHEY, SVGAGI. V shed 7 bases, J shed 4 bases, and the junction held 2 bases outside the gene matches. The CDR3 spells CASKTSGRETQYF. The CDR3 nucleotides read TGTGCCAGCAAAACTAGCGGGAGAGAGACCCAGTACTTC.